The 23 T cell receptor beta chains in this list originate from one sample, sequenced in a study of T cells in Graves' hyperthyroidism and ophthalmopathy. What was amplified from RNA transcripts were TCR beta CDR3 regions. With the HTBI primer set, the TCR CDR3 went through a first round of RT-PCR. TCRdb processed the multiplex PCR reads anew with MiXCR; each CDR3 protein has one entry. The sample lists over 700,000 distinct CDR3 sequences; 18% were seen once. Source material: blood. The receptors shown here come from a woman aged 45-65 years with Graves' hyperthyroidism that later progressed to Graves' ophthalmopathy.

This sequence joins TRBV27 and TRBJ2-3; 12 bases are shared with TRBD2. After removal of 8 bases from V and 0 bases from J, the junction contained 18 bases not matched to a gene. CDR1 and CDR2 (germline): MNHEY, SMNVEV (reference sequence). The CDR3 has 20 residues. This CDR3 is CASSQRVGLAGGPSTDTQYF. The CDR3 nucleotides are TGTGCCAGCTCTCAACGGGTTGGTCTAGCGGGGGGGCCAAGCACAGATACGCAGTATTTT.

This sequence joins TRBV11-1 and TRBJ2-1; 7 positions match TRBD1. Looked up from germline, CDR1 is SGHAT and CDR2 is FQDESV (reference sequence). The CDR3 runs to 13 residues. Trimming took 4 bases from V and 7 from J; bases not matched to a gene: 4. CDR3: CASSSGQWNEQFF. CDR3 nucleotides: TGTGCCAGCAGCTCGGGACAGTGGAATGAGCAGTTCTTC.

The sample holds a few counts of this clonotype. The V call is TRBV30, the J call TRBJ2-3; TRBD2 matches 11 bases. V trimming: 2 bases; J trimming: 1 base; junction bases outside the gene matches: 5. Germline CDR1 and CDR2: GTSNPN and SVGIG (reference sequence). This CDR3 has 16 amino acids. CDR3 DNA: TGTGCCTGGAGTCCGTCGGGACTAGCGGGCACAGATACGCAGTATTTT. Protein product: CAWSPSGLAGTDTQYF.

The chain combines TRBV4-1 with TRBJ1-2; 9 nucleotides line up with TRBD1. This CDR3 region has 15 residues. Germline V gene lookup returns CDR1 MGHRA and CDR2 YSYEKL. With 0 bases clipped from V and 10 bases from J, the junction kept 9 bases outside the gene matches. Here the CDR3 reads CASSQEPDRGVVYTF. The CDR3, as DNA: TGCGCCAGCAGCCAAGAACCGGACAGGGGTGTCGTCTACACCTTC.

This clonotype has ten or more counts. The chain combines TRBV30 with TRBJ2-5; D may be TRBD1 (5 bases). Germline CDR1 GTSNPN, CDR2 SVGIG (reference sequence). Deletions cut 0 bases from V and 7 bases from J, with 12 bases between. The CDR3 totals 13 residues. The CDR3 DNA reads as TGTGCCTGGAGTGTTCCTGGCACAGGGACCCAGTACTTC. It is translated as CAWSVPGTGTQYF.

This clonotype was seen repeatedly, ten times or more. This chain joins TRBV7-8 and TRBJ2-3, with a tentative D call TRBD1 (6 bases). V was cut by 5 bases and J by 1 base, with 13 bases left in between. This CDR3 contains 15 residues. The V gene's germline CDR1 is SGHVS and CDR2 FQNEAQ. The CDR3 nucleotides read TGTGCCAGCAGCAAACCGGGACAACGCACAGATACGCAGTATTTT. Translation gives CASSKPGQRTDTQYF.

This clonotype was seen ten or more times. The chain employs TRBV2 and TRBJ2-1, with 11 bases identical to TRBD1. After removal of 6 bases from V and 3 bases from J, the junction contained 4 bases not matched to a gene. This CDR3 has 15 amino acids. Germline V gives CDR1 SNHLY, CDR2 FYNNEI. The CDR3 protein is CASRPGQGGYNEQFF. CDR3 nucleotide sequence: TGTGCCAGCAGACCGGGACAGGGGGGCTACAATGAGCAGTTCTTC.

This clonotype was picked up many times. The chain joins TRBV6-2 or TRBV6-3 to TRBJ1-2; TRBD1 is a possible D gene (5 bases). V lost 2 bases to trimming and J lost 6 bases, with 10 bases between them. The germline CDR1 and CDR2 sequences are MNHEY and SVGEGT. This CDR3 has 13 residues. CDR3 coding DNA: TGTGCCAGCAGTTACGAGGAGGGACATGGCTACACCTTC. This translates into CASSYEEGHGYTF.

The gene calls are TRBV10-3 and TRBJ2-7; D not resolved. Trimming left V 6 bases short and J 5 bases short, with 11 bases between. The CDR3 runs to 12 residues. CDR1 ENHRY and CDR2 SYGVKD come from the germline V gene. DNA of the CDR3: TGTGCCATCAGATCTCAGGATCACGAGCAGTACTTC. This translates into CAIRSQDHEQYF.

In this sample, this clonotype turned up a few times. J is TRBJ2-5 and V is TRBV11-2; 7 nucleotides match TRBD2. The germline CDR1 and CDR2 sequences are SGHAT and FQNNGV. The CDR3 is made up of 17 amino acids. V shed 4 bases, J shed 4 bases, and the junction held 15 bases outside the gene matches. The CDR3 sequence is CASSSLVQSGEGETQYF. The CDR3, as DNA: TGTGCCAGCAGCTCGTTAGTCCAGAGCGGGGAGGGAGAGACCCAGTACTTC.

This clonotype was counted many times. The genes are TRBV7-8 and TRBJ2-7, with a weak D call TRBD1 (6 bases). CDR1 SGHVS and CDR2 FQNEAQ come from the germline V gene. The CDR3 is 14 residues long. Between the trimmed V and J ends, which lost 5 bases and 0 bases, there was a span of 11 bases. The CDR3 DNA reads TGTGCCAGCAGCCCAAGCAGGGGCTCCTACGAGCAGTACTTC. Amino acid sequence: CASSPSRGSYEQYF.

The rearrangement joins TRBV20-1 to TRBJ1-1, with no clear D. Trimming took 6 bases from V and 1 from J, leaving 18 bases between them. The CDR3 is 15 residues long. The germline V gene has CDR1 DFQATT and CDR2 SNEGSKA (reference sequence). CDR3 in DNA: TGCAGTGCCCTAGTCATGTTTCTTTCGAACACTGAAGCTTTCTTT. Translation gives CSALVMFLSNTEAFF.

This clonotype was detected a few times. The chain employs TRBV28 and TRBJ1-2, with no clear D. The ends were cut back, 5 bases at V and 8 bases at J, with 18 bases in the middle. CDR3 length: 14 amino acids. Per germline, CDR1 MDHEN and CDR2 SYDVKM. DNA for the CDR3: TGTGCCAGCAGTCCTGATTGGCCAACCAGGGGCTACACCTTC. Its protein is CASSPDWPTRGYTF.

V gene TRBV2 combines with J gene TRBJ1-3; D is undetermined. With 2 bases removed from V and 2 bases from J, the gap between germline ends came to 4 bases. The germline V gene has CDR1 SNHLY and CDR2 FYNNEI. CDR3 length equals 13 residues. In nucleotides, the CDR3 is TGTGCCAGCAGTGAAAGAGCTGGAAACACCATATATTTT. Its protein is CASSERAGNTIYF. The variable domain in full, with the rest retrieved from reference TRBV2 and TRBJ1-3, is EPEVTQTPSHQVTQMGQEVILRCVPISNHLYFYWYRQILGQKVEFLVSFYNNEISEKSEIFDDQFSVERPDGSNFTLKIRSTKLEDSAMYFCASSERAGNTIYFGEGSWLTVV.

J is TRBJ2-1 and V is TRBV12-3 or TRBV12-4; D possibly corresponds to TRBD2 (7 bases). The CDR3 runs 15 residues. The germline V and J ends were trimmed by 7 bases and 6 bases, with 19 bases remaining between them. This CDR3 reads CASIRKGGPPNEQFF. Written as DNA, the CDR3 is TGTGCCAGCATCCGGAAGGGGGGGCCCCCCAATGAGCAGTTCTTC.

This clonotype occurred many times. V and J are TRBV20-1 and TRBJ2-7; 9 nucleotides align to TRBD1. V lost 6 bases and J lost 3; bases outside the gene matches: 9. Germline V gene sequence: CDR1 DFQATT, CDR2 SNEGSKA (reference sequence). This CDR3 region has 14 residues. The CDR3 is CSARDRDLLYEQYF. CDR3 nucleotides: TGCAGTGCCAGGGACAGGGACCTCCTCTACGAGCAGTACTTC.

This clonotype appeared many times. This chain links TRBV7-2 with TRBJ2-2; TRBD2 aligns across 9 bases. Germline CDR1 reads SGHTA; CDR2 reads FQGNSA. There are 16 residues in the CDR3. With V trimmed by 5 bases and J by 6 bases, 10 bases remained unmatched. The chain's CDR3 is CASSPQGLASPGELFF. In DNA, the CDR3 is TGTGCCAGCAGCCCTCAAGGACTAGCGAGCCCCGGGGAGCTGTTTTTT.

The rearrangement links TRBV11-2 to TRBJ2-2; TRBD2 matches 7 bases. CDR3 size: 15 residues. The ends lost 8 bases at V and 6 bases at J; junction bases unmatched: 12. Germline CDR1 and CDR2: SGHAT and FQNNGV. This CDR3 reads CASGFQAGIAGELFF. CDR3 sequence (DNA): TGTGCCAGCGGGTTTCAAGCGGGGATCGCCGGGGAGCTGTTTTTT.

This clonotype turned up a few times. The chain employs TRBV6-1 and TRBJ1-5; D may be TRBD1 (5 bases). Trimming pared 6 bases from V and 6 bases from J, leaving 12 bases between. The length of the CDR3 is 13 residues. Germline loops: CDR1 MNHNS, CDR2 SASEGT. CDR3 amino acids: CASRGVVSQPQHF. The CDR3 DNA reads as TGTGCCAGCAGAGGGGTGGTAAGTCAGCCCCAGCATTTT.

This clonotype appeared many times. This rearrangement joins TRBV2 to TRBJ2-1; 9 nucleotides agree with TRBD2. This CDR3 spans 16 amino acids. J lost 0 bases, V lost 6 bases, and 6 bases had no gene match. Looked up from germline, CDR1 is SNHLY and CDR2 is FYNNEI. The CDR3 bases are TGTGCCAGCAGGGGGACTAGCTCCAGCTCCTACAATGAGCAGTTCTTC. This sequence encodes CASRGTSSSSYNEQFF.

This chain uses TRBV24-1 with TRBJ1-5; 12 bases fit TRBD1. Germline V gene data show CDR1 as KGHDR and CDR2 as SFDVKD. The CDR3 has 20 residues. V trimming: 5 bases; J trimming: 0 bases; junction bases outside the gene matches: 13. CDR3: CATSAPGQGALLDSNQPQHF. The CDR3 nucleotides are TGTGCCACCAGTGCCCCGGGACAGGGGGCTCTATTAGATAGCAATCAGCCCCAGCATTTT.

This clonotype was detected a few times. An end of the junction does not agree with germline; a read error may underlie this. The chain uses TRBV5-1 and TRBJ2-1; no firm D call. The CDR3 covers 15 residues. Germline V gene lookup returns CDR1 SGHRS and CDR2 YFSETQ. The CDR3 DNA reads as TGCGCCAGCAGCGACGAGTCCATAGTACCCAATGGGCAGTTCTTC. Translation gives CASSDESIVPNGQFF.

The chain employs TRBV5-1 and TRBJ1-4, with D uncertain. CDR1 is SGHRS and CDR2 is YFSETQ in the germline V gene. This CDR3 spans 14 amino acids. Trimming pared 4 bases from V and 8 bases from J, leaving 15 bases between. CDR3 sequence reads: CASSPQGSREKLFF. DNA of the CDR3: TGCGCCAGCAGCCCCCAAGGGTCTCGCGAAAAACTGTTTTTT.